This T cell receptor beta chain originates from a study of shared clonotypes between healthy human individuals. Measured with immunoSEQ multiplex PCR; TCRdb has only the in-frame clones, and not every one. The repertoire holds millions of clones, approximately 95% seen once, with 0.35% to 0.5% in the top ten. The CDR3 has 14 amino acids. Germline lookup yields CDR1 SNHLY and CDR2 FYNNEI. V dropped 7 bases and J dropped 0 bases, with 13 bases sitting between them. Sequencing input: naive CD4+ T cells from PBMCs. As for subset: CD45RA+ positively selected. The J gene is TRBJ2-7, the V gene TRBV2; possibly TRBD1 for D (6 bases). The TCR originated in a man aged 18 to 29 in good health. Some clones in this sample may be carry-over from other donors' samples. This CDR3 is CASKGETVSYEQYF. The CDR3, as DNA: TGTGCCAGCAAGGGGGAGACAGTCTCCTACGAGCAGTACTTC. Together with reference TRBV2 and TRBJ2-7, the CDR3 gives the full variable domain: EPEVTQTPSHQVTQMGQEVILRCVPISNHLYFYWYRQILGQKVEFLVSFYNNEISEKSEIFDDQFSVERPDGSNFTLKIRSTKLEDSAMYFCASKGETVSYEQYFGPGTRLTVT.